Reported below is one TCR beta chain. What it binds is unknown. Some clones are missing from TCRdb's copy, which holds only in-frame ones; the method was immunoSEQ multiplex PCR. The sample lists about 120,000 clones, about 88% occurring once. The data were obtained in a study of T cell responses to AZD1222 COVID-19 vaccine. V dropped 1 base and J dropped 0 bases, with 7 bases sitting between them. The germline CDR1 and CDR2 sequences are LNHDA and SQIVND (reference sequence). The CDR3 is 15 amino acids. Study conclusions and caveats: None of the repertoires were sampled until the peak T cell response had passed. Epitopes outside B.1.351 and B.1.1.7 mutated regions reportedly drew nearly half of spike TCRs. Spike-specific TCRs gained breadth and depth after people received two AZD1222 doses. Spike-spanning, vaccine-associated CD4 TCRs were dominant at 160-218 and 743-854.

The V gene is TRBV19, the J gene TRBJ1-5, with D uncertain. This clonotype was obtained from an adult in good health. The sequencing used peripheral blood, collected on day 0 of AZD1222 vaccination. CDR3 protein: CASSIADYSNQPQHF. CDR3 coding DNA: TGTGCCAGTAGTATAGCCGATTATAGCAATCAGCCCCAGCATTTT.